The clone carrying this T cell receptor (beta chain) has just a few counts. Antigen unknown. PCR primers comprised 60 Vbeta and 13 Jbeta primers. This table comes from immunoSEQ multiplex PCR, and its TCRdb copy is limited to in-frame clones, with some not included. This sample has about 110,000 clones, with 65% to 75% found just once. The record originates from a study of cytomegalovirus exposure and HLA in healthy donors. Study-level points and caveats: A previous analysis found most TCR beta V segments productive roughly 90% or roughly 30% of the time. High specificity and sensitivity for cytomegalovirus status were reported for the classifier. As a later analysis revealed, the rate of TCR association differed by HLA locus, with DRB1 most and HLA-C fewest.

Germline values: CDR1 GTSNPN, CDR2 SVGIG (reference sequence). J gave up 8 bases and V 4 bases, and 6 bases lay outside the gene matches. CDR3 length: 13 amino acids. This receptor was taken from a man aged 35 to 55 in good health and CMV-seropositive. The sequenced sample consisted of PBMCs. The rearrangement joins TRBV30 to TRBJ1-1; TRBD1 matches at 11 bases. The CDR3 here is CAWTGQGAREAFF. The DNA of the CDR3 is TGTGCCTGGACCGGACAGGGGGCGAGGGAAGCTTTCTTT.